These T cell receptor beta chains were read from a single sample in a study of T-cell memory formation after mild COVID-19. TCRdb re-called the 5' RACE reads through MiXCR, storing one row per CDR3 protein. This sample carries 550,000 to 700,000 distinct CDR3 sequences, roughly 17% of them seen once, and the ten largest clones take 8.1%. Source material: PBMCs or a T cell subset sorted from them (not recorded which). These receptors were obtained from an adult woman who had mild COVID-19 (a few samples of this study predate the infection). Cell type and time point are not known. Both conserved end residues are trimmed from each CDR3. Each record gives: J gene, V gene, clone size, CDR3 protein. Clone size appears in some rows only: once, few, many, or a class for an expanded clone.

j_gene: TRBJ2-1; v_gene: TRBV19; abundance: few; CDR3aa: ASSYDFYNEQF
j_gene: TRBJ2-7; v_gene: TRBV12-3/TRBV12-4; abundance: .; CDR3aa: ASSRQGWASYEQY
j_gene: TRBJ2-7; v_gene: TRBV6-5; abundance: few; CDR3aa: ASSYGQGGYEQY
j_gene: TRBJ2-1; v_gene: TRBV4-1; abundance: few; CDR3aa: ASSQVAGGHNEQF
j_gene: TRBJ1-1; v_gene: TRBV15; abundance: .; CDR3aa: ATSLGQGTEAF
j_gene: TRBJ2-1; v_gene: TRBV6-5; abundance: few; CDR3aa: ASSYSRSGGAVEQF
j_gene: TRBJ1-2; v_gene: TRBV5-6; abundance: .; CDR3aa: ASSLWTYGGYT
j_gene: TRBJ2-5; v_gene: TRBV4-2; abundance: .; CDR3aa: ASSQEAGTSQETQY
j_gene: TRBJ2-7; v_gene: TRBV20-1; abundance: .; CDR3aa: SAAGTVGYEQY
j_gene: TRBJ1-4; v_gene: TRBV28; abundance: .; CDR3aa: ASSLTGPTTNEKLF
j_gene: TRBJ2-7; v_gene: TRBV10-3; abundance: few; CDR3aa: AISVTGEQY
j_gene: TRBJ2-5; v_gene: TRBV29-1; abundance: few; CDR3aa: SVEKALGETQY
j_gene: TRBJ1-1; v_gene: TRBV10-3; abundance: .; CDR3aa: AIRPMGNTEAF
j_gene: TRBJ2-3; v_gene: TRBV18; abundance: many; CDR3aa: ASSPSFGLDTQY
j_gene: TRBJ1-5; v_gene: TRBV4-1; abundance: .; CDR3aa: ASSSRLQGAGGNQPQH
j_gene: TRBJ1-5; v_gene: TRBV6-1; abundance: .; CDR3aa: ASRRTAYSNQPQH
j_gene: TRBJ2-7; v_gene: TRBV4-1; abundance: few; CDR3aa: ASSQPTRGTGDARGEQY
j_gene: TRBJ2-5; v_gene: TRBV19; abundance: few; CDR3aa: ASRSRTMETQY
j_gene: TRBJ2-5; v_gene: TRBV28; abundance: .; CDR3aa: ASSLDREGTQY
j_gene: TRBJ2-7; v_gene: TRBV30; abundance: few; CDR3aa: GGGGLNSYEQY
j_gene: TRBJ2-5; v_gene: TRBV29-1; abundance: few; CDR3aa: SGGGRETQY
j_gene: TRBJ2-4; v_gene: TRBV2; abundance: .; CDR3aa: ASRPPGLAIQY
j_gene: TRBJ1-2; v_gene: TRBV18; abundance: .; CDR3aa: ASSPPRGLEGYT
j_gene: TRBJ1-4; v_gene: TRBV6-6; abundance: once; CDR3aa: ASSQRNEKLF